This T cell receptor beta chain stems from a study of OX40 agonist ivuxolimab in advanced cancers. Study as a whole: Each dose-escalation patient presented with hepatocellular carcinoma, melanoma, renal cell or head and neck cancer.

Concerning this clone: The antigen remains undetermined.

Study conclusions and caveats: Blood T cells, both CD4+ and CD8+, expanded clonally by week 6 at 0.1 to 3.0 mg/kg. In general, CD8+ T cells held more expanded clones than CD4+ did, on average.

CDR3 size: 15 residues. V gave up 1 base and J gave up 7 bases, with 17 bases separating them. CDR1 is MNHNS, CDR2 SASEGT, per germline. The data were produced by immunoSEQ multiplex PCR, yet TCRdb's version contains in-frame clones alone and is incomplete. Of about 51,000 clones listed, roughly 86% are singletons. It was autoimmune disease history or systemic immunosuppression that excluded patients. J is TRBJ2-7 and V is TRBV6-1; D might be TRBD1 (5 bases). The starting material was CD4+ or CD8+ T cells sorted from blood, obtained in a trial of the OX40 agonist ivuxolimab. This TCR came from an adult with an advanced solid tumor such as melanoma, head and neck, liver or kidney cancer. The CDR3, as DNA: TGTGCCAGCAGTGAAGAAGTATCGACAGACTGGGAGCAGTACTTC. This encodes CASSEEVSTDWEQYF.